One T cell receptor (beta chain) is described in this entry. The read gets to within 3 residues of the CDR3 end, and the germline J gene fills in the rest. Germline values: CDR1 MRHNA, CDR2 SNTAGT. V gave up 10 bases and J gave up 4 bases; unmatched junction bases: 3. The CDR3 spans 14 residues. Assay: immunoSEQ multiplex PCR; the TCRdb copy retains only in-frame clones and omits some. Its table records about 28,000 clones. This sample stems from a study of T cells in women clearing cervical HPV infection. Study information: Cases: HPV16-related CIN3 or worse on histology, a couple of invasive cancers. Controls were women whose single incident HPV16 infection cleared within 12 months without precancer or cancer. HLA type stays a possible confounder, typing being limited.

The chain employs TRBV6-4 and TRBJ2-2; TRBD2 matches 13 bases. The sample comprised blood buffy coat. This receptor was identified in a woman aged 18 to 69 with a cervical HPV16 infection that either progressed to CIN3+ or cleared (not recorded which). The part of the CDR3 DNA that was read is TGTGCCAAGGGACTAGCGGGGATCACCGGGGAG. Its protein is CAKGLAGITGE. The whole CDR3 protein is CAKGLAGITGELFF.